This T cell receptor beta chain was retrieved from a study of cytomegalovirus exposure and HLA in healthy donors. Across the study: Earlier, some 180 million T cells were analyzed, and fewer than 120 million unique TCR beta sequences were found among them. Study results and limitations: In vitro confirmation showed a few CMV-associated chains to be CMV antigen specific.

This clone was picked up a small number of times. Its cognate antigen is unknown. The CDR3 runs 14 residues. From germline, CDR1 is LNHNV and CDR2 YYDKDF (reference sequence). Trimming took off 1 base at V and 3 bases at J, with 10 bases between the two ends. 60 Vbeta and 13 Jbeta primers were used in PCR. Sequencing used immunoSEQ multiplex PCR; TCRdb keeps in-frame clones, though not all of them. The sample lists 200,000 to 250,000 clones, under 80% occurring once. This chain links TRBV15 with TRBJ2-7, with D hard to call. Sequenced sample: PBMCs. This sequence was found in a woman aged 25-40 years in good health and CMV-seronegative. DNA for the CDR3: TGTGCCACCAGCAGAGTTGAGAGTTTCTACGAGCAGTACTTC. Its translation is CATSRVESFYEQYF.